These 18 T cell receptor beta chains originate from one sample sequenced in a study of tumor-infiltrating lymphocytes in primary liver carcinoma. Germline DNA was also extracted, while the blood RNA originated from unsorted whole blood. Production of TCR beta cDNA used around 500 ng total RNA together with a constant-region primer. Three rounds of nested multiplex PCR with slightly modified ARM-PCR produced TCR beta libraries. The two initial PCR rounds, about 9 cycles each, used TRBV1-TRBV30 forward and C-beta reverse primers. TCRdb ran MiXCR on the multiplex PCR reads and lists one entry per CDR3 protein. This table holds 300,000 to 350,000 distinct CDR3 sequences, less than 75% found once. Material: peripheral blood. The source is a man aged 35-49 years with primary liver carcinoma and hepatitis B virus infection.

Comments on this clonotype: Given a much more abundant clone one base away, this may be a read error. The chain is built from TRBV5-5 and TRBJ2-3; D remains unclear. Per germline, CDR1 SGHKS and CDR2 YYEKEE (reference sequence). The CDR3 has 14 amino acids. The CDR3 coding sequence is TGTGCCAGCAGCTTGGAGGCTGCCGCTAATACGCGGTATTTT. Protein product: CASSLEAAANTRYF.

To note about this clonotype: One end of the junction does not line up with germline, which may come from a read error. CDR3 sequence (DNA): TGTGCCAGCAGTTTGACTAGCCAAGGCACAGATATGCAGTATTTT. It codes for CASSLTSQGTDMQYF. This rearrangement joins TRBV11-2 to TRBJ2-3; the match to TRBD2 covers 7 bases. Germline assignment: CDR1 SGHAT and CDR2 FQNNGV. The CDR3 consists of 15 residues.

Comments on this clonotype: A much larger clone differs by one base, so this may be a read error. V usage is TRBV6-5 and J usage is TRBJ2-3, with D uncertain. The length of the CDR3 is 15 residues. Germline CDR1 MNHEY, CDR2 SVGAGI. The CDR3 DNA is TGTGCCAGCATTTACGCCCGCCATGCGGCAGATACGCAGTATTTT. Its protein is CASIYARHAADTQYF.

This clonotype showed up many times. The genes are TRBV28 and TRBJ2-7; 8 bases are a match to TRBD2. In germline, CDR1 is MDHEN, CDR2 SYDVKM. After removal of 3 bases from V and 0 bases from J, the junction contained 4 bases not matched to a gene. There are 15 residues in the CDR3. The CDR3, as DNA: TGTGCCAGCAGTTTTACAGCGGGAGACTCCTACGAGCAGTACTTC. It encodes CASSFTAGDSYEQYF.

This clonotype was seen only a few times. The rearrangement uses TRBV28 and TRBJ2-1; D gene unclear. Germline values: CDR1 MDHEN, CDR2 SYDVKM. This CDR3 spans 15 amino acids. The V end was cut by 5 bases, the J end by 1 base, with 12 bases between. CDR3 in DNA: TGTGCCAGCAGTCCTCATCCAGCGTCCTACAATGAGCAGTTCTTC. As protein: CASSPHPASYNEQFF.

Comment on this clonotype: Possible read error: a much larger clone is one base away. The V and J genes are TRBV6-6 and TRBJ2-1; D is perhaps TRBD1 or TRBD2 (5 bases each). The V gene's germline CDR1 is MNHNY and CDR2 SVGAGI (reference sequence). The germline V and J ends were trimmed by 4 bases and 8 bases, with 15 bases remaining between them. The CDR3 contains 14 residues. CDR3 amino acids: CASSSTGLPHEQFF. The DNA for the CDR3 is TGTGCCAGCAGTTCTACGGGGCTCCCCCATGAGCAGTTCTTC.

This clonotype was counted at least ten times. This CDR3 is CASSQVPRGETQYF. For the CDR3, the DNA is TGCGCCAGCAGCCAAGTTCCGCGAGGAGAGACCCAGTACTTC. V is TRBV4-1 and J is TRBJ2-5; D is unclear. CDR3 length: 14 amino acids. Germline V CDR1 and CDR2: MGHRA, YSYEKL. The ends were cut back, 1 base at V and 4 bases at J, with 10 bases in the middle.

A word on this clonotype: A read error is likely, as this CDR3 ends without the conserved phenylalanine or tryptophan. The V call is TRBV5-6, the J call TRBJ2-1; weak D call: TRBD1 (6 bases). CDR3 size: 14 residues. Germline-derived CDR1 and CDR2 are SGHDT and YYEEEE. The CDR3 region has the DNA TGTGCCAACAGCGCGGACTGGGGCAGGGGTGAGCAGTTCTCC. Translating gives CANSADWGRGEQFS.

On this clonotype itself: Compared with germline, one end of the junction differs, possibly owing to a read error. The chain uses TRBV11-2 and TRBJ2-1; D uncertain. CDR1 is SGHAT, CDR2 FQNNGV, per germline. There are 12 residues in the CDR3. The CDR3 reads CTSSLDRNEQLF. In nucleotides, the CDR3 is TGTACCAGCAGCTTAGATCGCAATGAGCAGCTCTTC.

The chain has TRBV6-2 or TRBV6-3 and TRBJ2-1, with 13 bases that match TRBD2. CDR3 size: 22 residues. Germline-derived CDR1 and CDR2 are MNHEY and SVGEGT. Trimming removed 0 bases from V and 8 bases from J; junction bases left unmatched: 22. The CDR3 DNA reads TGTGCCAGCAGTTACTCGACGTGTGGGACAAAAACTAGCGGGAGGGCCTTCGATGAGCAGTTCTTC. Its protein product is CASSYSTCGTKTSGRAFDEQFF.

On this clonotype itself: With a much larger clone just one base away, this may be a read error. This chain joins TRBV12-3 or TRBV12-4 and TRBJ1-2; D may be TRBD1 (6 bases). The CDR3 loop spans 12 amino acids. This CDR3 reads CAGGRSAYGYTF. The CDR3 bases are TGCGCCGGGGGGCGGTCGGCCTATGGCTACACCTTC.

Regarding this clonotype: A much larger clone is a single base away; this may be a read error. The rearrangement joins TRBV12-3 or TRBV12-4 to TRBJ2-3, with D perhaps TRBD1 or TRBD2 (5 bases each). This CDR3 comprises 12 residues. CDR3 DNA: TGTGCCACCAGTAGAACCGGGACCCTACTGTATTTT. It yields the protein CATSRTGTLLYF.

About this clonotype: Just one base apart from a much larger clone, this may be a read error. This rearrangement joins TRBV4-1 to TRBJ1-2; 9 nucleotides align to TRBD1. Germline loops: CDR1 MGHRA, CDR2 YSYEKL. The CDR3 loop spans 15 amino acids. The CDR3 spells CAGSPSGTGFLGYTF. As DNA, the CDR3 is TGCGCCGGCAGCCCCTCCGGGACAGGGTTTCTTGGCTACACCTTC.

This clonotype has just a few counts. The rearrangement joins TRBV12-3 or TRBV12-4 to TRBJ2-2, with TRBD2 matching 9 bases. CDR3 length: 15 residues. Germline trimming cut 8 bases from V and 3 bases from J; bases unmatched to any gene: 7. The CDR3, as DNA: TGTGCCAGCGTAGCGGGGGCCTATGACACCGGGGAGCTGTTTTTT. Amino acid sequence: CASVAGAYDTGELFF.

This clonotype occurred once. A much more abundant neighbour one base away suggests this may be a read error. V gene TRBV12-3 or TRBV12-4 combines with J gene TRBJ2-2; D perhaps matches TRBD1 (6 bases). Trimming took 10 bases from V and 6 from J, leaving 18 bases between them. The CDR3 spans 14 residues. CDR3: CANTPSAGAGELFF. The CDR3 coding sequence is TGTGCCAACACCCCCTCGGCAGGGGCCGGGGAGCTGTTTTTT.

On this clonotype: This sequence may be a read error, since a much larger clone differs from it by one base. The V and J genes are TRBV6-5 and TRBJ1-4; D call uncertain. The V gene's germline CDR1 is MNHEY and CDR2 SVGAGI. The CDR3 is made up of 14 amino acids. CDR3 amino acids: CVSSLNRWHEKLFF. The CDR3, as DNA: TGTGTCAGCAGCCTAAACAGATGGCATGAAAAACTGTTTTTT.

This clonotype was observed at least ten times. The chain joins TRBV6-5 to TRBJ1-6; D perhaps matches TRBD1 (5 bases). The CDR3 is 13 amino acids. CDR1 and CDR2 from the germline V gene are MNHEY and SVGAGI. Trimming stripped 7 bases from V and 9 bases from J, with 13 bases between. CDR3 residues: CASNKNQGSPLHF. The CDR3 DNA reads TGTGCCAGCAATAAAAACCAGGGTTCACCCCTCCACTTT.

This clonotype was found a few times. This may be a read error: a much more frequent sequence differs by one nucleotide. CDR3 protein: CASSEFADRNTEELFF. The CDR3, as DNA: TGTGCCAGCAGTGAATTCGCGGACAGGAACACCGAGGAGCTGTTTTTT. The rearrangement joins TRBV25-1 to TRBJ2-2, with TRBD1 matching over 7 bases. The CDR3 loop spans 16 amino acids. CDR1 is MGHDK, CDR2 SYGVNS, per germline. The whole variable domain, filled in from reference TRBV25-1 and TRBJ2-2, reads EADIYQTPRYLVIGTGKKITLECSQTMGHDKMYWYQQDPGMELHLIHYSYGVNSTEKGDLSSESTVSRIRTEHFPLTLESARPSHTSQYLCASSEFADRNTEELFFGEGSRLTVL.